This TCR beta chain was found in a study of PD-1 blockade in classical Hodgkin lymphoma. Per germline, CDR1 SGHRS and CDR2 YFSETQ. This CDR3 has 13 residues. V was cut by 1 base and J by 1 base, with 6 bases left in between. TCRdb keeps only in-frame clones here, not all; method: immunoSEQ multiplex PCR. The table lists 34,000 or so clones, about 94% of them singletons, with about 0.31% in the top ten. In the case of this clone: Its target is not known.

The sample's time point: cycle 4 day 1 (C4D1), after five to seven weeks of nivolumab. Each and every patient relapsed after autologous stem cell transplantation, and patients got differing brentuximab vedotin exposure. Purification of CD4+ T cells from thawed PBMCs was performed via magnetic negative selection. Classification of best responses gave complete response, partial response or progressive disease. Whole-study results and caveats: The CD4+ diversity rise by C4D1 was clearest in complete responders. Some patients began nivolumab under 1 year after ASCT. These patients were excluded from later analyses.

This receptor was identified in a human donor with classical Hodgkin lymphoma. The genes are TRBV5-1 and TRBJ2-7; D is unresolved. This material consisted of CD4+ T cells from blood, taken before the fourth cycle of nivolumab. CDR3 residues: CASSLFSSYEQYF. The CDR3 DNA reads TGCGCCAGCAGCTTGTTTTCGTCCTACGAGCAGTACTTC. Filled out from reference TRBV5-1 and TRBJ2-7, the complete variable domain reads KAGVTQTPRYLIKTRGQQVTLSCSPISGHRSVSWYQQTPGQGLQFLFEYFSETQRNKGNFPGRFSGRQFSNSRSEMNVSTLELGDSALYLCASSLFSSYEQYFGPGTRLTVT.